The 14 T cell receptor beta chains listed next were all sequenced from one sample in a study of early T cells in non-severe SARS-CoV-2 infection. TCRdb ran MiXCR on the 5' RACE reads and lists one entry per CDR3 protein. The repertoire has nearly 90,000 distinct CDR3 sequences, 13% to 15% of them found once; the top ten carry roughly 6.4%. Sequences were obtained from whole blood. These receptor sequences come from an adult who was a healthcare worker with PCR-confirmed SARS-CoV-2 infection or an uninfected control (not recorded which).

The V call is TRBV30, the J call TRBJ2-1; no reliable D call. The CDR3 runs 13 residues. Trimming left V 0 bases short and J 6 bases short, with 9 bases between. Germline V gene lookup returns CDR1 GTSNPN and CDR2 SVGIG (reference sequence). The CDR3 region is CAWSVGTTNEQFF. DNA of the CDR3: TGTGCCTGGAGTGTTGGTACTACCAATGAGCAGTTCTTC. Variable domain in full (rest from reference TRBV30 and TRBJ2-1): SQTIHQWPATLVQPVGSPLSLECTVEGTSNPNLYWYRQAAGRGLQLLFYSVGIGQISSEVPQNLSASRPQDRQFILSSKKLLLSDSGFYLCAWSVGTTNEQFFGPGTRLTVL.

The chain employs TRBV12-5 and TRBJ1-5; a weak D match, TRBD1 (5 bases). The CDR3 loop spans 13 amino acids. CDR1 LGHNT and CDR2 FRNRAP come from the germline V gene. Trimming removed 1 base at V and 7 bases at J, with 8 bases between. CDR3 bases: TGTGCTAGTGGTTTGGCAGGGAACCAGCCCCAGCATTTT. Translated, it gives CASGLAGNQPQHF.

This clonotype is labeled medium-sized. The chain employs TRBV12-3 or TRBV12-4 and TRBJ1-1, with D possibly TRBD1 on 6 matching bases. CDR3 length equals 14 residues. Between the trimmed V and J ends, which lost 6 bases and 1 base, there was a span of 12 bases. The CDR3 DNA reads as TGTGCCAGCAGATTCCACAGGGAGAACACTGAAGCTTTCTTT. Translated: CASRFHRENTEAFF.

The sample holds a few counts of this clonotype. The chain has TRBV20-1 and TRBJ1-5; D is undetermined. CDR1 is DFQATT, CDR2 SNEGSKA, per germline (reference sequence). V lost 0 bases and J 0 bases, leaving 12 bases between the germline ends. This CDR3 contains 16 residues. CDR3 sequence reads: CSAREWELYSNQPQHF. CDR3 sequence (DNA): TGCAGTGCTAGAGAGTGGGAGCTATATAGCAATCAGCCCCAGCATTTT.

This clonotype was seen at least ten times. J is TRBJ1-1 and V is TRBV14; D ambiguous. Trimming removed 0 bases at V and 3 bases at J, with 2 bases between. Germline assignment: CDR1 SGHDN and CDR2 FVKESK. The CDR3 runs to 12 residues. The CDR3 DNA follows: TGTGCCAGCAGCCAAGACCACACTGAAGCTTTCTTT. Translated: CASSQDHTEAFF.

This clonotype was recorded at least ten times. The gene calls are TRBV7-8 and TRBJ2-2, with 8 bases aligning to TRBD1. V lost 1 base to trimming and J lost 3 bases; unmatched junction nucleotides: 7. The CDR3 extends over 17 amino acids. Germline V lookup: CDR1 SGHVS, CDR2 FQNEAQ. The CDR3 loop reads CASSLVGSTGDTGELFF. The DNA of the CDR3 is TGTGCCAGCAGCTTAGTAGGGTCGACAGGGGACACCGGGGAGCTGTTTTTT.

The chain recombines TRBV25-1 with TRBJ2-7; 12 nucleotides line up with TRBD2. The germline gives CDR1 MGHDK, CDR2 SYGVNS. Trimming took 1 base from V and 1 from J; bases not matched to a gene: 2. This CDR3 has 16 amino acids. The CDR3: CASSESGLAGSYEQYF. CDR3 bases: TGTGCCAGCAGTGAATCTGGACTAGCGGGGTCCTACGAGCAGTACTTC.

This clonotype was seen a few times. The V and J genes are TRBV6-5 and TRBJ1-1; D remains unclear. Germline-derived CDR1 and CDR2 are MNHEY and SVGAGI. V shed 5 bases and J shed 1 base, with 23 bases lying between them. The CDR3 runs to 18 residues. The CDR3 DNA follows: TGTGCCAGCAGTGCCACGACACTTAATCCTAGACCGAACACTGAAGCTTTCTTT. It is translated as CASSATTLNPRPNTEAFF.

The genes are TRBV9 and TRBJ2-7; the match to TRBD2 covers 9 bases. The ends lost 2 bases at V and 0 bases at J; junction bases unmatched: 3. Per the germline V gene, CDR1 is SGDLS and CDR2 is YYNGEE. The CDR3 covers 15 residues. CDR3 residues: CASSVSSGGSYEQYF. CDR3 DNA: TGTGCCAGCAGCGTGAGTAGCGGGGGCTCCTACGAGCAGTACTTC.

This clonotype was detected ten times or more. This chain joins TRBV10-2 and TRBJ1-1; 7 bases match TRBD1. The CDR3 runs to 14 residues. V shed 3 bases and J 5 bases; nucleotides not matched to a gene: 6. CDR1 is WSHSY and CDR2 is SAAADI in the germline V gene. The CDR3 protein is CASSDLRGITEAFF. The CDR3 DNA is TGCGCCAGCAGTGACCTCAGGGGGATAACTGAAGCTTTCTTT.

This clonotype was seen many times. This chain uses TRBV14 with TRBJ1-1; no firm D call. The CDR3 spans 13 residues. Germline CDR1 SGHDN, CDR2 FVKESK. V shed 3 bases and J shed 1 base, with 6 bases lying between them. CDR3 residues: CASSQDWNTEAFF. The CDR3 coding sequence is TGTGCCAGCAGCCAGGATTGGAACACTGAAGCTTTCTTT.

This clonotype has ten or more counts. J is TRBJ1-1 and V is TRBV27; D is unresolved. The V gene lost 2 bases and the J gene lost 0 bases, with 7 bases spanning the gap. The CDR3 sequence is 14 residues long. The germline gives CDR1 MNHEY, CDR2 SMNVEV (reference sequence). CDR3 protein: CASSLLGLNTEAFF. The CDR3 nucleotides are TGTGCCAGCAGTTTACTCGGACTGAACACTGAAGCTTTCTTT.

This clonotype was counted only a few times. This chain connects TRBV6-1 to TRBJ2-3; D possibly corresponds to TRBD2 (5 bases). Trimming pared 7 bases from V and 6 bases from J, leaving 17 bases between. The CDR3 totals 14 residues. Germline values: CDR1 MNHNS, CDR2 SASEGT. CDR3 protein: CASTEEGFFDTQYF. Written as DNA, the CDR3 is TGTGCCAGCACAGAAGAGGGTTTTTTCGATACGCAGTATTTT.

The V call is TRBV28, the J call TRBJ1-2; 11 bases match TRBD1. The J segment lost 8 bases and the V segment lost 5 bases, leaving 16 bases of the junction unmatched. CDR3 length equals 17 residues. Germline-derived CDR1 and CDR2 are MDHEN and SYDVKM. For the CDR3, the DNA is TGTGCCAGCAGTCCCCTCGGAGGACAGGGGGCGCTTCTGGGCTACACCTTC. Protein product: CASSPLGGQGALLGYTF.